This T cell receptor (beta chain) was captured in a study of blood T cell repertoires in COVID-19. Turning to the study itself: The study drew acute and convalescent COVID-19 samples from the United States, Italy and Spain.

V was pared by 1 base and J by 11 bases, with 5 bases of the junction left unmatched. Germline V gene lookup returns CDR1 KGHSH and CDR2 LQKENI. The CDR3 totals 14 residues. The data were produced by immunoSEQ multiplex PCR, yet TCRdb's version contains in-frame clones alone and is incomplete. Of 350,000 or so clones in the sample, around four fifths were seen once. The TCR sequence derives from a man aged 25 to 45 with active or convalescent COVID-19. The chain combines TRBV18 with TRBJ1-6; 7 positions agree with TRBD1. What was sequenced was peripheral blood. The CDR3 reads CASSPQQGEAPLHF. The CDR3 nucleotides are TGTGCCAGCTCACCACAGCAGGGGGAAGCACCCCTCCACTTT.